This TCR beta chain was identified in a study of T-cell memory formation after mild COVID-19. About the study: Across donors, TCR clusters were largely donor specific.

This clonotype has ten or more counts. V was trimmed by 1 base and J by 9 bases, leaving 16 bases between them. CDR1 MNHEY and CDR2 SMNVEV come from the germline V gene (reference sequence). The CDR3 is 15 residues long. Each CDR3 protein is one row after TCRdb ran MiXCR on the 5' RACE reads. The profile shows roughly 170,000 distinct CDR3 sequences, 18% of them singletons. The sample comprised PBMCs or a T cell subset sorted from them (not recorded which). The sequence came from a man aged 18 to 29 who had mild COVID-19 (a few samples of this study predate the infection). Cell type and time point are not known. The chain has TRBV27 and TRBJ2-1; D gene uncertain. CDR3 in DNA: TGTGCCAGCAGTTTATTGGCGCCCAAATGGGGTGAGCAGTTCTTC. Translation gives CASSLLAPKWGEQFF.